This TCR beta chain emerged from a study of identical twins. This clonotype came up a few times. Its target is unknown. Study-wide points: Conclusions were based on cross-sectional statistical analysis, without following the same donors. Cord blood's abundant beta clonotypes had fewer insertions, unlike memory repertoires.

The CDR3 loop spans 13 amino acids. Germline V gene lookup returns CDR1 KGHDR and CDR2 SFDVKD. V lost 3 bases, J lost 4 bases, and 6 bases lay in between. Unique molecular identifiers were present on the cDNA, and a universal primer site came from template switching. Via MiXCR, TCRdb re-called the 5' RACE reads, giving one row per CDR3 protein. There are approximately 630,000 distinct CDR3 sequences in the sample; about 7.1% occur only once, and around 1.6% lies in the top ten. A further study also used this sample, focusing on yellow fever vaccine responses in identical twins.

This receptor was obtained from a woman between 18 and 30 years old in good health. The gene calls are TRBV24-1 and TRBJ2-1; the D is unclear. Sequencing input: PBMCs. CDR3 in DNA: TGTGCCACCAGTGATGGCAATTACAATGAGCAGTTCTTC. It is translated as CATSDGNYNEQFF.